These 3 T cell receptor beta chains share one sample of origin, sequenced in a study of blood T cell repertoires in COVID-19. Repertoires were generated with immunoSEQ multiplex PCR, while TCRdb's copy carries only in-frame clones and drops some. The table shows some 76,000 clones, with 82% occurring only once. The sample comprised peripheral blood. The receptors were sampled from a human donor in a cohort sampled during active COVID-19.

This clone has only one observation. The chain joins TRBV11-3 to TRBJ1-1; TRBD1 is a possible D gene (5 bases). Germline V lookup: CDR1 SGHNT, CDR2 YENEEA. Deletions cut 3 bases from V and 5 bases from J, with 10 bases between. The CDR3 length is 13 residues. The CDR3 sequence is CASSFGRETEAFF. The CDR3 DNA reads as TGTGCCAGCAGCTTCGGCAGGGAAACTGAAGCTTTCTTT.

The CDR3 spells CASSPNRAKNIQYF. The CDR3 nucleotides read TGTGCCAGCTCACCGAACAGAGCCAAAAACATTCAGTACTTC. V and J are TRBV18 and TRBJ2-4; D is uncertain. With 3 bases removed from V and 0 bases from J, the gap between germline ends came to 6 bases. CDR3 size: 14 residues. Germline V CDR1 and CDR2: KGHSH, LQKENI.

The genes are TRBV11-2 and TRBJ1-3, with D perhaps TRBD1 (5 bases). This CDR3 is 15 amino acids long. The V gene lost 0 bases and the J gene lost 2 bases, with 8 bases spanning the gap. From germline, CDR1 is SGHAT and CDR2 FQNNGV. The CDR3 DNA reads TGTGCCAGCAGCTTAGATTCAGGGACTGGAAACACCATATATTTT. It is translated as CASSLDSGTGNTIYF.